This T cell receptor (beta chain) was captured in a study of cytomegalovirus exposure and HLA in healthy donors. 13 Jbeta primers and 60 Vbeta primers were used for the PCR. Source study methods: In a later analysis, of some 80 million unique beta chains, roughly 10 million appeared in at least two donors. The repertoire was sequenced with immunoSEQ multiplex PCR; TCRdb's copy has only in-frame clones and lacks some. The D gene and trimming were derived from the DNA, and the V and J assignments and clone size from that table. Of more than 85,000 clones listed, under 85% are singletons. V was shortened by 6 bases and J by 0 bases, with 14 bases between the two germline ends. CDR3 length equals 14 residues. The germline V gene has CDR1 SQVTM and CDR2 ANQGSEA. The study's findings and limits: Among TCR beta chains of equal frequency, HLA-associated ones were more clonally expanded in a later analysis.

About this clone: Its antigen is undetermined.

The chain links TRBV29-1 to TRBJ1-1; the D gene is possibly TRBD1 (5 bases). This clonotype was sampled from a man between 25 and 39 years old in good health and CMV-seronegative. Sequenced input: PBMCs. The DNA for the CDR3 is TGCAGCGTCCTCCTGGGACTAATGAACACTGAAGCTTTCTTT. This gives the protein CSVLLGLMNTEAFF.